The 15 T cell receptor beta chains in this list originate from one sample, sequenced in a study of control samples from healthy donors and cancer patients. Sequenced by immunoSEQ multiplex PCR; TCRdb stores in-frame clones only, minus some. The sample lists roughly 86,000 clones, 90% to 95% occurring once. The sequenced material came from blood. All receptors derive from a woman younger than 45 in good health.

Comment on this clone: This clone may be a read error of a much larger clone one base away. The chain links TRBV2 to TRBJ1-2, with 7 bases matching TRBD1. V gave up 4 bases and J gave up 4 bases; unmatched junction bases: 0. This CDR3 contains 12 residues. The germline gives CDR1 SNHLY, CDR2 FYNNEI. The CDR3 DNA follows: TGTGCCAGCAGTGGGGACAGCTATGGCTACACCTTC. Its translation is CASSGDSYGYTF.

The chain links TRBV7-9 to TRBJ1-3; 8 bases align to TRBD1. Losses at the gene ends were 4 bases for V and 4 bases for J; bases not matched to a gene: 0. The V gene's germline CDR1 is SEHNR and CDR2 FQNEAQ (reference sequence). There are 13 residues in the CDR3. In DNA form, the CDR3 reads TGTGCCAGCAGCTGGACAGGGGGAAACACCATATATTTT. It yields the protein CASSWTGGNTIYF.

The V gene is TRBV14, the J gene TRBJ2-6; the D is unclear. Trimming took 4 bases from V and 2 from J, leaving 9 bases between them. The CDR3 is 15 amino acids. CDR1 and CDR2 (germline): SGHDN, FVKESK. CDR3 sequence reads: CASSLGLPGANVLTF. CDR3 sequence (DNA): TGTGCCAGCAGCCTCGGGCTGCCTGGGGCCAACGTCCTGACTTTC.

The chain recombines TRBV6-5 with TRBJ1-1; 7 nucleotides agree with TRBD1. Germline values: CDR1 MNHEY, CDR2 SVGAGI. CDR3 length equals 15 residues. Trimming removed 0 bases from V and 4 bases from J; junction bases left unmatched: 5. The CDR3 nucleotides read TGTGCCAGCAGTTACTCAATGACAGGGCCCACTGAAGCTTTCTTT. This translates into CASSYSMTGPTEAFF.

The CDR3 DNA sequence: TGTGCCAGCAGCCAAGATGGGCGTGGTAGCGGGACCCTCTACGAGCAGTACTTC. Translated, it gives CASSQDGRGSGTLYEQYF. The chain couples TRBV3-1 (or the pseudogene TRBV3-2) to TRBJ2-7; 8 nucleotides align to TRBD2. The ends lost 0 bases at V and 3 bases at J; junction bases unmatched: 13. The V gene's germline CDR1 is LGHDT and CDR2 YNNKEL (reference sequence). This CDR3 comprises 18 residues.

This chain connects TRBV18 to TRBJ2-3; no definite D call. CDR1 KGHSH and CDR2 LQKENI come from the germline V gene. The V gene lost 3 bases and the J gene lost 6 bases, with 10 bases spanning the gap. The CDR3 is 13 residues long. CDR3 sequence reads: CASSPRAKDTQYF. The CDR3 coding sequence is TGTGCCAGCTCACCTCGGGCGAAGGATACGCAGTATTTT.

This clone showed up just once. V and J are TRBV6-5 and TRBJ2-5; D not certain. Germline loops: CDR1 MNHEY, CDR2 SVGAGI. CDR3 size: 14 residues. With 0 bases removed from V and 2 bases from J, the gap between germline ends came to 7 bases. CDR3 loop: CASSYSWQQETQYF. Written as DNA, the CDR3 is TGTGCCAGCAGTTACTCTTGGCAGCAAGAGACCCAGTACTTC.

The rearrangement joins TRBV4-2 to TRBJ2-5; TRBD2 is a possible D gene (5 bases). V gave up 3 bases and J gave up 1 base, with 12 bases separating them. The CDR3 covers 15 residues. Looked up from germline, CDR1 is LGHNA and CDR2 is YNFKEQ. The CDR3 region is CASSQGRVIQETQYF. In DNA form, the CDR3 reads TGTGCCAGCAGCCAGGGGAGAGTAATCCAAGAGACCCAGTACTTC.

The V and J genes are TRBV5-6 and TRBJ2-3; 7 bases line up with TRBD2. The V segment lost 3 bases and the J segment 4 bases; nucleotides outside the gene matches: 11. This CDR3 spans 16 amino acids. Germline V gene data show CDR1 as SGHDT and CDR2 as YYEEEE. The CDR3 loop is CASSSALLAVSDTQYF. In nucleotides, the CDR3 is TGTGCCAGCAGCTCGGCCCTTCTAGCGGTGTCAGATACGCAGTATTTT.

The rearrangement links TRBV27 to TRBJ2-5; D perhaps matches TRBD2 (5 bases). Trimming cost V 10 bases and J 5 bases, with 17 bases left between them. CDR3 size: 13 residues. Germline CDR1 MNHEY, CDR2 SMNVEV (reference sequence). CDR3 bases: TGTGCCACCGGAAGTGGGAGTAGGGAGACCCAGTACTTC. Its translation: CATGSGSRETQYF.

This clone was counted a single time. The rearrangement links TRBV6-5 to TRBJ2-7; 14 bases are a match to TRBD2. J gave up 3 bases and V 3 bases, and 4 bases lay outside the gene matches. Looked up from germline, CDR1 is MNHEY and CDR2 is SVGAGI. The CDR3 covers 16 residues. The CDR3 bases are TGTGCCAGCAGTTATCCGGGACTAGCGGGAGACTACGAGCAGTACTTC. Translation: CASSYPGLAGDYEQYF.

The V and J genes are TRBV6-6 and TRBJ1-2; D is undetermined. V was clipped by 3 bases and J by 6 bases, with 11 bases between them. The CDR3 length is 13 residues. CDR1 and CDR2 (germline): MNHNY, SVGAGI (reference sequence). The CDR3 sequence: CASSYEGGDGYTF. CDR3 sequence (DNA): TGTGCCAGCAGTTATGAGGGTGGGGATGGCTACACCTTC.

V is TRBV6-5 and J is TRBJ1-1; no definite D call. The CDR3 sequence is 14 residues long. CDR1 and CDR2 from the germline V gene are MNHEY and SVGAGI. V was cut by 7 bases and J by 5 bases, with 17 bases left in between. This chain's CDR3 is CASMWSQVGTEAFF. Here the CDR3 DNA reads TGTGCCAGCATGTGGTCACAAGTGGGGACTGAAGCTTTCTTT.

The chain combines TRBV5-1 with TRBJ1-4, with 9 positions matching TRBD1. Germline V gives CDR1 SGHRS, CDR2 YFSETQ. Unmatched junction bases numbered 5, after V lost 4 bases and J lost 7 bases. The CDR3 extends over 14 amino acids. CDR3 in DNA: TGCGCCAGCAGCCGGGGACAGGGTATTGAAAAACTGTTTTTT. Residues: CASSRGQGIEKLFF.

V gene TRBV6-2 or TRBV6-3 combines with J gene TRBJ1-2; a possible D gene is TRBD1 (6 bases). The germline gives CDR1 MNHEY, CDR2 SVGEGT. CDR3 size: 17 residues. V was cut by 4 bases and J by 2 bases, with 20 bases left in between. The CDR3 DNA sequence: TGTGCCAGCAGTTCTCAACCTCGGGGGCCTTCGAACTATGGCTACACCTTC. It codes for CASSSQPRGPSNYGYTF.